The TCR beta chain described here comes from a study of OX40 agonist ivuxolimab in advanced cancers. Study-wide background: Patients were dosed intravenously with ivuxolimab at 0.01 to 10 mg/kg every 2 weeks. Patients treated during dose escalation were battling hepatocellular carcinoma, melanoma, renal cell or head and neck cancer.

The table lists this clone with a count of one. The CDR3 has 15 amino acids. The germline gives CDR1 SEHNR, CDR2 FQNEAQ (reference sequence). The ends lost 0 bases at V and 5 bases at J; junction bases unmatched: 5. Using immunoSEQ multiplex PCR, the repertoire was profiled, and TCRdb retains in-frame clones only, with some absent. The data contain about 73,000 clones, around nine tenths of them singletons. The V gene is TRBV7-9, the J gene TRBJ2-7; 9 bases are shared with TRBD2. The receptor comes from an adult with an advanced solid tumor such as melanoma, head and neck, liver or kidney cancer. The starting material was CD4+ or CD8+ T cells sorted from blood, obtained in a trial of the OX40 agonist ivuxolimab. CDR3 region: CASSLAPGTSHEQYF. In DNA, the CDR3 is TGTGCCAGCAGCTTAGCGCCGGGGACTAGCCACGAGCAGTACTTC.